One sample yielded the 7 T cell receptor beta chains listed below, sequenced in a study of blood T cell repertoires in COVID-19. The data were produced by immunoSEQ multiplex PCR, yet TCRdb's version contains in-frame clones alone and is incomplete. The sample consists of roughly 300,000 clones, approximately 84% of them appearing once. The sequencing sample was made of PBMCs or T cells enriched from blood (not recorded which). Receptor source: a man aged 30-40 years who had recovered from COVID-19.

This sequence joins TRBV7-2 and TRBJ2-7; 11 bases are a match to TRBD2. V lost 5 bases to trimming and J lost 4 bases; unmatched junction nucleotides: 10. The CDR3 spans 16 residues. CDR1 SGHTA and CDR2 FQGNSA come from the germline V gene. The chain's CDR3 is CASSALTSGGQYEQYF. The DNA for the CDR3 is TGTGCCAGCAGCGCACTAACTAGCGGGGGCCAGTACGAGCAGTACTTC.

The V and J genes are TRBV28 and TRBJ1-5; TRBD1 is a possible D gene (5 bases). Trimming took 4 bases from V and 1 from J, leaving 17 bases between them. Germline V gene data show CDR1 as MDHEN and CDR2 as SYDVKM. The CDR3 extends over 17 amino acids. CDR3: CASSYSALGVSNQPQHF. The CDR3 DNA reads TGTGCCAGCAGTTATTCGGCCCTAGGGGTGAGCAATCAGCCCCAGCATTTT.

The chain is built from TRBV7-9 and TRBJ1-1, with D possibly being TRBD1 (6 bases). The CDR3 has 14 residues. The V and J ends lost 5 bases and 3 bases respectively, with 13 bases between them. The germline CDR1 and CDR2 sequences are SEHNR and FQNEAQ (reference sequence). The DNA for the CDR3 is TGTGCCAGCAGCACCAGGGGCGATGACACTGAAGCTTTCTTT. Its translation is CASSTRGDDTEAFF.

The chain employs TRBV27 and TRBJ2-7, with 11 bases matching TRBD1. CDR3 length: 14 amino acids. The junction had 2 bases not matched to a gene; V was cut back by 5 bases and J by 2 bases. Germline V gives CDR1 MNHEY, CDR2 SMNVEV (reference sequence). Written as DNA, the CDR3 is TGTGCCAGCAGTCCGGGACAGGGGGCCTACGAGCAGTACTTC. It specifies CASSPGQGAYEQYF.

This clone occurred once. The chain joins TRBV4-1 to TRBJ2-7; possibly TRBD2 for D (6 bases). The germline V gene encodes CDR1 MGHRA and CDR2 YSYEKL. V was trimmed by 1 base and J by 4 bases, leaving 14 bases between them. The CDR3 spans 15 residues. The CDR3 DNA is TGCGCCAGCAGCCAAGCGGCGGGACTCCTGTACGAGCAGTACTTC. This sequence encodes CASSQAAGLLYEQYF.

The chain combines TRBV11-3 with TRBJ1-1; 8 bases map to TRBD1. V trimming: 1 base; J trimming: 4 bases; junction bases outside the gene matches: 5. This CDR3 has 15 residues. The germline V gene encodes CDR1 SGHNT and CDR2 YENEEA. CDR3 loop: CASSLGTGRGTEAFF. The CDR3 nucleotides are TGTGCCAGCAGCTTAGGGACAGGGAGGGGCACTGAAGCTTTCTTT.

V and J are TRBV6-2 or TRBV6-3 and TRBJ2-1, with TRBD1 matching 8 bases. CDR1 is MNHEY, CDR2 SVGEGT, per germline. V shed 5 bases and J 3 bases; nucleotides not matched to a gene: 6. The CDR3 extends over 15 amino acids. The CDR3 DNA is TGTGCCAGCAGTACAGGGGGGAGCTTCTACAATGAGCAGTTCTTC. Amino acids: CASSTGGSFYNEQFF.